Described below is a single T cell receptor (beta chain) sequence and its context. The antigen it recognizes is unknown. Base qualities are not provided; no much larger clone lies one nucleotide away. The time point label of this sample denotes: baseline before first vaccination. Taken with the paper, the label for treatment or condition translates to: meningococcal conjugate vaccine given as trial control. The vaccinee samples were drawn from two UK trials, COV001 and COV002, one of which was a single-blind randomized controlled phase 2/3 trial testing AZD1222 (ChAdOx1 nCoV-19) in healthy adults. For TCRbeta chain sequencing, PBMC samples from trial participants were taken at day 0 and at day 28 after the second dose. The data were obtained in a study of T cell responses to AZD1222 COVID-19 vaccine (dated by TCRdb to 2020 to 2022). For the wider study: TCR sequencing covered more than 230 trial participants: approximately 200 given two doses of AZD1222 and approximately 26 given two doses of MenACWY control vaccine. Trial participants were enrolled by age into subgroups of 18-55, 56-69 and 70-plus years, and roughly 150, 30 and 60 TCR-sequenced participants, respectively, were included in these subgroups.

The CDR3 regions of human TCRbeta chains were analyzed by immunosequencing. The study's own analysis went as follows. Repertoire TCRs were matched against a reference library of SARS-CoV-2-specific TCRs generated with the MIRA antigen-specificity platform. Breadth was defined as the fraction of unique TCRs that were SARS-CoV-2-associated. Depth was defined as the fraction of total T cells that were SARS-CoV-2-associated. Each spike-specific TCR was assigned to its reactive spike region and to a CD4 or CD8 class using the MIRA data. Log10-transformed breadth and depth values were compared by one-way ANOVA with Sidak's multiple comparisons tests. TCRdb re-hosts the immuneACCESS table, in-frame sequences only. Its copies lack some clones; in the studies checked, an unresolved V gene accounts for under half of them, and the cause for the rest is not known. The DNA gave D and trimming, while V, J and clone size come from that table. The sample data list 80,000 or so clones, and about 89% of these were observed just once. Together, the top ten hold roughly 4.8% of the sample.

The investigation overall reported the following: CD4 TCRs associated with the vaccine covered the entire spike protein, and the dominant responses were in regions 160-218 and 743-854. Spike-specific TCR breadth and depth rose significantly after two AZD1222 doses compared with day 0 and with MenACWY recipients. The 56-69-year group was small, and its depth increase did not reach significance, likely because of low power. Participants were mostly white British and included more females than males, and it was suggested by the authors that clonal diversity may have been underestimated. Epitopes outside the regions mutated in the B.1.351 and B.1.1.7 variants were reportedly recognized by nearly half of the unique spike-specific TCRs. Because no day 14 peak-response samples were available, the repertoires could be characterized only after the peak T cell response. Only five or six AZD1222 recipients were SARS-CoV-2 seropositive at baseline, limiting conclusions about previously exposed vaccinees.

The source was peripheral blood, collected on day 0 of MenACWY control vaccination. The source is an adult in good health.

The bases read TGTGCCAGCGTAGGGACAGGGGTAAACGAGCAGTACTTC. The encoded protein is CASVGTGVNEQYF. The chain employs TRBV5-6 and TRBJ2-7; 10 middle bases align to TRBD1. From the germline V gene, CDR1 is SGHDT and CDR2 is YYEEEE. The CDR3 has 13 amino acids, counting the end cysteine and phenylalanine. CDR3 DNA only is kept here, 39 bases in frame from base 1. Ends trimmed: V by 7 bases, J by 5 bases; bases unmatched to a gene: 6.